The 15 T cell receptor beta chains presented below share a single source sample, sequenced in a study of blood T cells in healthy people across ages. PCR was performed a second time for about 7 to 11 cycles using a sample-barcoded 5' primer and a J-beta primer mix. MiXCR, applied by TCRdb to the 5' RACE reads, yields one record per CDR3 protein. The repertoire holds hundreds of thousands of distinct CDR3 sequences, with approximately 50% as singletons. The sequenced material came from blood. The receptors derive from a man aged 55 to 70 in good health.

This clonotype appeared once. This sequence joins TRBV25-1 and TRBJ1-1; D is uncertain. V lost 2 bases, J lost 4 bases, and 8 bases lay in between. The CDR3 is made up of 13 amino acids. The germline CDR1 and CDR2 sequences are MGHDK and SYGVNS. This CDR3 reads CASSERPGTEAFF. As DNA, the CDR3 is TGTGCCAGCAGTGAAAGGCCGGGCACTGAAGCTTTCTTT.

The rearrangement uses TRBV20-1 and TRBJ2-4; 8 bases line up with TRBD2. The CDR3 has 14 residues. The J segment lost 13 bases and the V segment lost 5 bases, leaving 16 bases of the junction unmatched. In germline, CDR1 is DFQATT, CDR2 SNEGSKA (reference sequence). The CDR3 loop is CSAERRAGGREQYF. Here the CDR3 DNA reads TGCAGTGCTGAACGCCGGGCGGGGGGAAGGGAGCAGTACTTC.

V is TRBV5-1 and J is TRBJ2-3; 8 bases map to TRBD1. CDR1 and CDR2 from the germline V gene are SGHRS and YFSETQ. The CDR3 has 14 amino acids. V shed 2 bases, J shed 4 bases, and the junction held 3 bases outside the gene matches. DNA of the CDR3: TGCGCCAGCAGCTTCGGACAGGGCCCAGATACGCAGTATTTT. Translating it yields CASSFGQGPDTQYF. The full variable domain, with the rest looked up from reference TRBV5-1 and TRBJ2-3, is KAGVTQTPRYLIKTRGQQVTLSCSPISGHRSVSWYQQTPGQGLQFLFEYFSETQRNKGNFPGRFSGRQFSNSRSEMNVSTLELGDSALYLCASSFGQGPDTQYFGPGTRLTVL.

The genes are TRBV18 and TRBJ2-5, with D possibly matching TRBD2 (5 bases). The V end lost 0 bases, the J end lost 3 bases, and 17 bases lay between the germline ends. This CDR3 contains 17 residues. Germline CDR1 KGHSH, CDR2 LQKENI. CDR3 nucleotide sequence: TGTGCCAGCTCACCACCCAATGTGCGGAGGACCGAAGAGACCCAGTACTTC. Translation gives CASSPPNVRRTEETQYF.

The chain links TRBV3-1 to TRBJ2-2; 7 nucleotides line up with TRBD2. V shed 0 bases and J 3 bases; nucleotides not matched to a gene: 10. Germline V gene data show CDR1 as LGHDT and CDR2 as YNNKEL (reference sequence). This CDR3 contains 18 residues. The CDR3 here is CASSQDFRASGYTGELFF. The DNA of the CDR3 is TGTGCCAGCAGCCAAGATTTTAGGGCTAGCGGCTACACCGGGGAGCTGTTTTTT.

The J gene is TRBJ2-3, the V gene TRBV15; no clear D gene. CDR1 is LNHNV and CDR2 is YYDKDF in the germline V gene (reference sequence). This CDR3 spans 15 amino acids. Trimming shortened V by 0 bases and J by 2 bases, and 9 bases separated the two germline ends. CDR3 in DNA: TGTGCCACCAGCAGAGATGGTAGTTACACAGATACGCAGTATTTT. It yields the protein CATSRDGSYTDTQYF.

There are a few counts of this clonotype. The chain uses TRBV2 and TRBJ2-1, with 9 positions matching TRBD2. The CDR3 extends over 12 amino acids. Losses at the gene ends were 7 bases for V and 15 bases for J; bases not matched to a gene: 10. CDR1 and CDR2 (germline): SNHLY, FYNNEI. CDR3: CASTVKRGVWFF. The CDR3 bases are TGTGCCAGCACGGTTAAGCGGGGGGTATGGTTCTTC.

In its sample, this clonotype was seen once. The chain joins TRBV6-4 to TRBJ1-2; possibly TRBD1 for D (6 bases). V lost 0 bases to trimming and J lost 4 bases, with 15 bases between them. The CDR3 has 16 residues. The germline CDR1 and CDR2 sequences are MRHNA and SNTAGT. DNA for the CDR3: TGTGCCAGCAGTGACTCCGGGACAACCTTCTCCTATGGCTACACCTTC. Protein sequence: CASSDSGTTFSYGYTF.

V gene TRBV4-1 combines with J gene TRBJ2-5, with 11 bases matching TRBD2. J gave up 3 bases and V 1 base, and 4 bases lay outside the gene matches. The CDR3 sequence is 16 residues long. CDR1 is MGHRA and CDR2 is YSYEKL in the germline V gene. The CDR3 DNA follows: TGCGCCAGCAGCCAAGTAGCGGGGGGGGATAAAGAGACCCAGTACTTC. This sequence encodes CASSQVAGGDKETQYF.

As concerns this clonotype: Sequence at one end of the junction differs from germline and may be a read error. The genes are TRBV7-9 and TRBJ1-6, with 10 bases identical to TRBD1. This CDR3 has 15 residues. From germline, CDR1 is SEHNR and CDR2 FQNEAQ (reference sequence). The CDR3 DNA is TGTGCTAGCAGTTTCGGACAGGGGGGCAATTCACCCCTCCACTTT. It yields the protein CASSFGQGGNSPLHF.

This clonotype was seen more than once but under ten times. This chain connects TRBV25-1 to TRBJ2-1, with D possibly matching TRBD1 (6 bases). Trimming pared 6 bases from V and 0 bases from J, leaving 21 bases between. The CDR3 consists of 18 residues. Germline lookup yields CDR1 MGHDK and CDR2 SYGVNS. CDR3 protein: CASSGDGTGFGSYNEQFF. CDR3 nucleotides: TGTGCCAGCAGCGGAGACGGAACAGGGTTTGGCTCCTACAATGAGCAGTTCTTC. The full variable domain, in which reference TRBV25-1 and TRBJ2-1 provide the parts outside the CDR3, is EADIYQTPRYLVIGTGKKITLECSQTMGHDKMYWYQQDPGMELHLIHYSYGVNSTEKGDLSSESTVSRIRTEHFPLTLESARPSHTSQYLCASSGDGTGFGSYNEQFFGPGTRLTVL.

This clonotype was recorded only once. The chain uses TRBV5-1 and TRBJ2-3; perhaps TRBD1 as D (5 bases). The length of the CDR3 is 14 residues. The V end was cut by 5 bases, the J end by 5 bases, with 15 bases between. Germline-derived CDR1 and CDR2 are SGHRS and YFSETQ. CDR3 amino acids: CASSPGNRGDTQYF. DNA for the CDR3: TGCGCCAGCAGTCCAGGGAATCGAGGAGATACGCAGTATTTT.

V gene TRBV3-1 combines with J gene TRBJ2-4; 8 nucleotides agree with TRBD2. Losses at the gene ends were 0 bases for V and 5 bases for J; bases not matched to a gene: 3. Germline values: CDR1 LGHDT, CDR2 YNNKEL (reference sequence). The CDR3 runs 15 residues. The CDR3 reads CASSQDPGRENIQYF. CDR3 nucleotide sequence: TGTGCCAGCAGCCAAGACCCCGGGAGGGAAAACATTCAGTACTTC. Based on the CDR3 plus reference TRBV3-1 and TRBJ2-4, the full variable domain is DTAVSQTPKYLVTQMGNDKSIKCEQNLGHDTMYWYKQDSKKFLKIMFSYNNKELIINETVPNRFSPKSPDKAHLNLHINSLELGDSAVYFCASSQDPGRENIQYFGAGTRLSVL.

The genes are TRBV12-3 or TRBV12-4 and TRBJ2-5, with 10 nucleotides matching TRBD1. This CDR3 is built from 15 residues. V lost 4 bases to trimming and J lost 4 bases; unmatched junction nucleotides: 6. CDR3 DNA: TGTGCCAGCAGTTCCGGGACAGGGGTCGGAGAGACCCAGTACTTC. It codes for CASSSGTGVGETQYF.

This clonotype was picked up a small number of times. The rearrangement links TRBV4-2 to TRBJ2-1; D unresolved. Deletions cut 1 base from V and 8 bases from J, with 18 bases between. The germline gives CDR1 LGHNA, CDR2 YNFKEQ. The CDR3 length is 16 residues. CDR3 coding DNA: TGTGCCAGCAGCCAAGGGCTGGGTTCTCAATCCTATGAGCAGTTCTTC. The encoded protein is CASSQGLGSQSYEQFF.